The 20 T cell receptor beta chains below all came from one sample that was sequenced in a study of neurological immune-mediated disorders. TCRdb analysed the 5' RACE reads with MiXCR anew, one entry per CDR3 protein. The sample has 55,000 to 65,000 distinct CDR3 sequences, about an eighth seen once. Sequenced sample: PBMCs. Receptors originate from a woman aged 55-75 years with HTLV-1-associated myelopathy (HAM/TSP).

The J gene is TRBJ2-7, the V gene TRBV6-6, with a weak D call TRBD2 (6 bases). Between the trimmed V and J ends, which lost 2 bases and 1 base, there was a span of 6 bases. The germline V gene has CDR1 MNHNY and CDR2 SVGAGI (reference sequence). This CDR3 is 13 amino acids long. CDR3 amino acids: CASSYGGSYEQYF. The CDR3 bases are TGTGCCAGCAGTTACGGGGGGTCCTACGAGCAGTACTTC.

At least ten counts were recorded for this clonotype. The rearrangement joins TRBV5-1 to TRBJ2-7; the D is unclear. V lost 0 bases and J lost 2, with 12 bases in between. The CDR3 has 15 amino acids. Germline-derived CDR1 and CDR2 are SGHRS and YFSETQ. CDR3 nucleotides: TGCGCCAGCAGCTTGGGGCCCGGACCGCCCTACGAGCAGTACTTC. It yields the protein CASSLGPGPPYEQYF. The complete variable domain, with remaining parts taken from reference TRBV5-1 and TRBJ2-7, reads KAGVTQTPRYLIKTRGQQVTLSCSPISGHRSVSWYQQTPGQGLQFLFEYFSETQRNKGNFPGRFSGRQFSNSRSEMNVSTLELGDSALYLCASSLGPGPPYEQYFGPGTRLTVT.

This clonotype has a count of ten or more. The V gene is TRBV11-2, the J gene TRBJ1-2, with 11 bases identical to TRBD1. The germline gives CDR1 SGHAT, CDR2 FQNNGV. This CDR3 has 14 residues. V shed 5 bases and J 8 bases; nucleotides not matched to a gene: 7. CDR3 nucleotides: TGTGCCAGCAGCCTAGGACAGGGGGCGACAGGCTACACCTTC. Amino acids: CASSLGQGATGYTF.

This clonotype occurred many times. Written as DNA, the CDR3 is TGTGCCAGCAGTGCCCCTCGTACGGGAGGGGCCAACGTCCTGACTTTC. As protein: CASSAPRTGGANVLTF. The chain couples TRBV28 to TRBJ2-6; TRBD2 is a possible D gene (5 bases). CDR3 size: 16 residues. V shed 5 bases and J shed 4 bases, with 15 bases lying between them. Germline assignment: CDR1 MDHEN and CDR2 SYDVKM.

The CDR3 loop reads CASSLTQLNTEAFF. The CDR3 region has the DNA TGTGCCAGCAGTTTAACACAGTTGAACACTGAAGCTTTCTTT. This chain connects TRBV28 to TRBJ1-1, with D unclear. CDR3 length: 14 amino acids. The V and J ends lost 2 bases and 0 bases respectively, with 7 bases between them. The V gene's germline CDR1 is MDHEN and CDR2 SYDVKM.

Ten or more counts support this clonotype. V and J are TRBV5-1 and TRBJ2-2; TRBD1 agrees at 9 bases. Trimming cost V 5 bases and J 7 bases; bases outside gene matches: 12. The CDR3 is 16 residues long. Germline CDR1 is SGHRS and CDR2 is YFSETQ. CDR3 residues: CASRGLPDRGDGELFF. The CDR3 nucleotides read TGCGCCAGCAGAGGTCTTCCAGACAGGGGGGACGGGGAGCTGTTTTTT.

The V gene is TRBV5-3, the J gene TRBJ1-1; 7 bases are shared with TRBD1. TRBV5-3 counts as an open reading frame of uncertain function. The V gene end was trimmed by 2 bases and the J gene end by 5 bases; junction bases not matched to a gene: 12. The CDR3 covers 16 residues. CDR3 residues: CARSFRTGDTKTEAFF. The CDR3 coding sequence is TGTGCCAGAAGCTTTAGAACAGGGGACACGAAGACTGAAGCTTTCTTT.

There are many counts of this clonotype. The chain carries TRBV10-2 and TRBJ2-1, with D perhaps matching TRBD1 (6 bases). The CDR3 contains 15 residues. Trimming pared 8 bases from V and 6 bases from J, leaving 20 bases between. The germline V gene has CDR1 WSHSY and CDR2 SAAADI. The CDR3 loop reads CASGWGPDQGNEQFF. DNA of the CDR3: TGCGCCAGCGGATGGGGGCCCGACCAAGGCAATGAGCAGTTCTTC.

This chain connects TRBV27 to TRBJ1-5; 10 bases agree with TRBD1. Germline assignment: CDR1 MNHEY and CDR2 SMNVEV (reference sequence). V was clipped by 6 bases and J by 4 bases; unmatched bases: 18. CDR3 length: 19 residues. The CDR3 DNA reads TGTGCCAGCAGCTCGTCCGGGACAGGGGTCTTCTTCGGGAATCAGCCCCAGCATTTT. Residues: CASSSSGTGVFFGNQPQHF.

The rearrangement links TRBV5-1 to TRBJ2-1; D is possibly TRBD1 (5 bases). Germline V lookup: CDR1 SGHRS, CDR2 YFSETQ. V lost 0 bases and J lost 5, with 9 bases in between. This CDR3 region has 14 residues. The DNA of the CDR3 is TGCGCCAGCAGCTTGGGACAGTTAAACAATGAGCAGTTCTTC. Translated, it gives CASSLGQLNNEQFF.

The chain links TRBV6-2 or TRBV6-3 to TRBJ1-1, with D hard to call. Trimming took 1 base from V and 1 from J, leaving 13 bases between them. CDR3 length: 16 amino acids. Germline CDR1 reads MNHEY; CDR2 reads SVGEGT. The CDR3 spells CASSYWKVWGNTEAFF. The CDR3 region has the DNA TGTGCCAGCAGTTACTGGAAAGTGTGGGGGAACACTGAAGCTTTCTTT.

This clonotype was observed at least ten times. CDR3 bases: TGTGCCAGCACCATCATGGGGGCCGGGGAGCTGTTTTTT. Protein: CASTIMGAGELFF. The chain is built from TRBV7-9 and TRBJ2-2; D may correspond to TRBD1 or TRBD2 (5 bases each). Germline V lookup: CDR1 SEHNR, CDR2 FQNEAQ (reference sequence). V was cut by 7 bases and J by 6 bases, with 12 bases left in between. The CDR3 has 13 residues.

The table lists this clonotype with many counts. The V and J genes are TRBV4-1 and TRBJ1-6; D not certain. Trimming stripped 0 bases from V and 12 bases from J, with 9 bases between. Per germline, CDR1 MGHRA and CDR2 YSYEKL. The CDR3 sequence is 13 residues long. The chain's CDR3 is CASSQESRRPLHF. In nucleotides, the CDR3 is TGCGCCAGCAGCCAAGAATCGCGAAGACCCCTCCACTTT.

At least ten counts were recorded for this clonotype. The CDR3: CSARGGTGVYGYTF. In nucleotides, the CDR3 is TGCAGTGCTAGAGGTGGGACAGGAGTTTATGGCTACACCTTC. The rearrangement joins TRBV20-1 to TRBJ1-2; 8 bases fit TRBD1. The CDR3 totals 14 residues. Germline trimming cut 1 base from V and 5 bases from J; bases unmatched to any gene: 6. Per germline, CDR1 DFQATT and CDR2 SNEGSKA (reference sequence).

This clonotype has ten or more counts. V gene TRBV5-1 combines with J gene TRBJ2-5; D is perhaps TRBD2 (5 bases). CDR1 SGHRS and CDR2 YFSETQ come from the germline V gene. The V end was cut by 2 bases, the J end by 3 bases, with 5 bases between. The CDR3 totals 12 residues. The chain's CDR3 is CASSLLEETQYF. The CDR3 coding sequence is TGCGCCAGCAGCTTACTAGAAGAGACCCAGTACTTC. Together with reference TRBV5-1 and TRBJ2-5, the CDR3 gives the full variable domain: KAGVTQTPRYLIKTRGQQVTLSCSPISGHRSVSWYQQTPGQGLQFLFEYFSETQRNKGNFPGRFSGRQFSNSRSEMNVSTLELGDSALYLCASSLLEETQYFGPGTRLLVL.

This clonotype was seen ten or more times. The chain's CDR3 is CASRLRGGTDTQYF. CDR3 bases: TGTGCCAGCAGACTCAGGGGGGGCACAGATACGCAGTATTTT. This chain connects TRBV2 to TRBJ2-3; D is perhaps TRBD1 (7 bases). This CDR3 comprises 14 residues. The V end was cut by 6 bases, the J end by 1 base, with 11 bases between. From germline, CDR1 is SNHLY and CDR2 FYNNEI.

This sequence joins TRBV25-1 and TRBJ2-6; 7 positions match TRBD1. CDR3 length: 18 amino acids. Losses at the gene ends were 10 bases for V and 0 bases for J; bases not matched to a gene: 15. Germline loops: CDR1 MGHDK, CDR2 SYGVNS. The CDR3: CAISEFRTGPSGANVLTF. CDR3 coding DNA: TGTGCCATTAGTGAATTTCGGACAGGACCCTCTGGGGCCAACGTCCTGACTTTC.

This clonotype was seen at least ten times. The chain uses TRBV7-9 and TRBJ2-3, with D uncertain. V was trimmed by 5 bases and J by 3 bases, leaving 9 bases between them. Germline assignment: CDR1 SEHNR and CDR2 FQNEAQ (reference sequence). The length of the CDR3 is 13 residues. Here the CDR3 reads CASSPPQTDTQYF. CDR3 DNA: TGTGCCAGCAGCCCCCCCCAAACAGATACGCAGTATTTT.

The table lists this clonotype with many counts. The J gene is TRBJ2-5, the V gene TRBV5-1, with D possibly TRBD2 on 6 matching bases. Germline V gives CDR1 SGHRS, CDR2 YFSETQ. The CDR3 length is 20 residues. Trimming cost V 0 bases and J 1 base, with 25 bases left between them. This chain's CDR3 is CASSLGGSGRRVGSQETQYF. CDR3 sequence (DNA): TGCGCCAGCAGCTTGGGGGGTAGCGGCAGGCGAGTGGGGAGCCAAGAGACCCAGTACTTC. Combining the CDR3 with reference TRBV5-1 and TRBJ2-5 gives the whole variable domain KAGVTQTPRYLIKTRGQQVTLSCSPISGHRSVSWYQQTPGQGLQFLFEYFSETQRNKGNFPGRFSGRQFSNSRSEMNVSTLELGDSALYLCASSLGGSGRRVGSQETQYFGPGTRLLVL.

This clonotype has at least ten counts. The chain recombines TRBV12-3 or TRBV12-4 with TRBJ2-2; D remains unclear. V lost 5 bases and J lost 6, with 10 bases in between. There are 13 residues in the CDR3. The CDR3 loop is CASSPGPPGELFF. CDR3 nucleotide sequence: TGTGCCAGCAGTCCCGGCCCTCCCGGGGAGCTGTTTTTT.